Following are 19 T cell receptor beta chains from one sample sequenced in a study of sequential checkpoint blockade in melanoma. The protocol was immunoSEQ multiplex PCR, while the TCRdb copy is restricted to in-frame clones and leaves out a portion. Seen here are 6,500 to 9,000 clones, around a quarter observed once, and the top ten hold almost 6%. Sample treatment: randomized to nivolumab then ipilimumab (arm A) or the reverse (arm B). The sequenced sample was tumor tissue (inferred from file names), obtained from a patient given nivolumab and ipilimumab in sequence. These receptors were obtained from a human donor with melanoma.

The sample holds many counts of this clone. The chain combines TRBV11-3 with TRBJ1-1, with 8 bases lining up with TRBD1. V gave up 3 bases and J gave up 2 bases; unmatched junction bases: 2. Germline V gene lookup returns CDR1 SGHNT and CDR2 YENEEA. CDR3 length equals 14 residues. CDR3 sequence reads: CASSFQGANTEAFF. Written as DNA, the CDR3 is TGTGCCAGCAGCTTTCAGGGGGCAAACACTGAAGCTTTCTTT.

This clone came up a few times. The chain recombines TRBV15 with TRBJ2-1; tentative D call: TRBD2 (5 bases). CDR3 size: 15 residues. Germline V gene data show CDR1 as LNHNV and CDR2 as YYDKDF (reference sequence). With 1 base removed from V and 1 base from J, the gap between germline ends came to 8 bases. The CDR3 coding sequence is TGTGCCACCAGCAGAGGGTCGGGGTCCTACAATGAGCAGTTCTTC. Translating it yields CATSRGSGSYNEQFF.

A few counts support this clone. The CDR3 is CASSHSGDLQETQYF. CDR3 nucleotides: TGCGCCAGCAGCCATTCGGGGGATTTACAAGAGACCCAGTACTTC. V gene TRBV4-1 combines with J gene TRBJ2-5; D may be TRBD2 (6 bases). V was trimmed by 3 bases and J by 2 bases, leaving 13 bases between them. This CDR3 has 15 amino acids. CDR1 MGHRA and CDR2 YSYEKL come from the germline V gene.

The chain recombines TRBV19 with TRBJ1-2, with TRBD1 as a possible D gene (5 bases). CDR1 and CDR2 from the germline V gene are LNHDA and SQIVND (reference sequence). This CDR3 is built from 15 residues. The V gene lost 5 bases and the J gene lost 4 bases, with 17 bases spanning the gap. The DNA for the CDR3 is TGTGCCAGTAGTGCCGTTTTGTGGGGGACCTATGGCTACACCTTC. Translation gives CASSAVLWGTYGYTF.

In this sample, this clone turned up a few times. This sequence joins TRBV4-1 and TRBJ2-7, with a weak D call TRBD2 (5 bases). Trimming shortened V by 5 bases and J by 2 bases, and 16 bases separated the two germline ends. The CDR3 runs 15 residues. CDR1 and CDR2 from the germline V gene are MGHRA and YSYEKL. The DNA of the CDR3 is TGCGCCAGCAGCGAAGGACTGACAACAGCCTACGAGCAGTACTTC. It translates to CASSEGLTTAYEQYF.

V is TRBV11-3 and J is TRBJ2-5; the D gene is possibly TRBD2 (6 bases). The CDR3 is 15 residues long. Per germline, CDR1 SGHNT and CDR2 YENEEA. Deletions cut 5 bases from V and 4 bases from J, with 17 bases between. The CDR3 DNA follows: TGTGCCAGCAGCACGACTAGGTGGATGGGAGAGACCCAGTACTTC. The encoded protein is CASSTTRWMGETQYF.

This clone is labeled as medium-sized. The chain is built from TRBV6-8 and TRBJ2-1, with D possibly called TRBD1 or TRBD2 (5 bases each). This CDR3 has 12 residues. Germline CDR1 is MNHGY and CDR2 is SAAAGT. Trimming took 5 bases from V and 16 from J, leaving 18 bases between them. This CDR3 is CASSDGAFRLFF. DNA of the CDR3: TGTGCCAGCAGTGACGGGGCGTTCCGGCTATTCTTC.

The chain joins TRBV6-8 to TRBJ2-2, with D perhaps TRBD2 (5 bases). Trimming took 2 bases from V and 6 from J, leaving 13 bases between them. Looked up from germline, CDR1 is MNHGY and CDR2 is SAAAGT. There are 15 residues in the CDR3. This CDR3 is CASSYVATRAGELFF. CDR3 DNA sequence: TGTGCCAGCAGTTACGTGGCAACGAGGGCCGGGGAGCTGTTTTTT.

This clone was observed a handful of times. The rearrangement uses TRBV28 and TRBJ2-1; TRBD2 matches 11 bases. The germline CDR1 and CDR2 sequences are MDHEN and SYDVKM. The CDR3 runs to 14 residues. J gave up 5 bases and V 10 bases, and 7 bases lay outside the gene matches. CDR3 bases: TGTGCCACTCAGGGGACTAGCGGAGACAATGAGCAGTTCTTC. This encodes CATQGTSGDNEQFF.

This clone was recorded a few times. The V and J genes are TRBV28 and TRBJ2-1; D possibly corresponds to TRBD2 (6 bases). The CDR3 runs to 14 residues. The V end was cut by 3 bases, the J end by 9 bases, with 15 bases between. CDR1 is MDHEN and CDR2 is SYDVKM in the germline V gene. The CDR3 sequence: CASSLEAGSAEQFF. CDR3 DNA sequence: TGTGCCAGCAGTTTGGAGGCGGGATCGGCTGAGCAGTTCTTC.

The chain recombines TRBV12-5 with TRBJ2-2, with 7 nucleotides matching TRBD1. CDR3 length: 14 residues. CDR1 is LGHNT and CDR2 is FRNRAP in the germline V gene. Here the CDR3 reads CASTRQGNTGELFF. Here the CDR3 DNA reads TGTGCCAGCACCCGACAGGGGAACACCGGGGAGCTGTTTTTT.

This clone appeared a few times. The chain links TRBV11-3 to TRBJ1-2; no definite D call. V was clipped by 0 bases and J by 8 bases, with 19 bases between them. CDR1 SGHNT and CDR2 YENEEA come from the germline V gene. This CDR3 is built from 16 residues. Written as DNA, the CDR3 is TGTGCCAGCAGCTTAGAGTCTAAGGGATTGAACGGAGGCTACACCTTC. It translates to CASSLESKGLNGGYTF.

CDR3 DNA sequence: TGTGCCAGCTCACCACCGAGGGCCAAACACTCCTACAATGAGCAGTTCTTC. Residues: CASSPPRAKHSYNEQFF. This chain uses TRBV18 with TRBJ2-1, with a weak D call TRBD2 (5 bases). CDR3 length: 17 amino acids. The germline V gene encodes CDR1 KGHSH and CDR2 LQKENI. V was shortened by 0 bases and J by 0 bases, with 12 bases between the two germline ends.

This clone occurred a few times. The rearrangement links TRBV28 to TRBJ2-3; 13 positions agree with TRBD2. This CDR3 has 15 residues. V dropped 6 bases and J dropped 8; count of bases not matched to a gene: 8. Germline CDR1 reads MDHEN; CDR2 reads SYDVKM. CDR3 region: CASSRTSGGGGTQYF. The CDR3 bases are TGTGCCAGCAGCAGGACTAGCGGGGGTGGAGGTACGCAGTATTTT.

The chain employs TRBV18 and TRBJ2-3, with D tentatively TRBD1 (5 bases). Trimming took 5 bases from V and 6 from J, leaving 12 bases between them. The CDR3 is 13 amino acids. Germline assignment: CDR1 KGHSH and CDR2 LQKENI. DNA of the CDR3: TGTGCCAGCTCAAAGCGACAGATGGATACGCAGTATTTT. It is translated as CASSKRQMDTQYF.

The CDR3 loop is CASSSGTSESDTQYF. CDR3 in DNA: TGCGCCAGCAGCTCCGGGACTAGCGAATCAGATACGCAGTATTTT. This chain links TRBV5-1 with TRBJ2-3; 10 nucleotides agree with TRBD2. This CDR3 contains 15 residues. J was trimmed by 4 bases and V by 3 bases; bases with no gene match: 5. CDR1 SGHRS and CDR2 YFSETQ come from the germline V gene.

The V call is TRBV18, the J call TRBJ2-2, with TRBD2 matching over 8 bases. The CDR3 consists of 19 residues. Germline CDR1 reads KGHSH; CDR2 reads LQKENI. V lost 0 bases, J lost 5 bases, and 14 bases stayed unmatched. The CDR3 loop reads CASSPPAPGLALRTGELFF. CDR3 DNA: TGTGCCAGCTCACCACCGGCCCCTGGACTAGCCCTGAGGACCGGGGAGCTGTTTTTT. The entire variable domain, with the rest obtained from reference TRBV18 and TRBJ2-2, is as follows: NAGVMQNPRHLVRRRGQEARLRCSPMKGHSHVYWYRQLPEEGLKFMVYLQKENIIDESGMPKERFSAEFPKEGPSILRIQQVVRGDSAAYFCASSPPAPGLALRTGELFFGEGSRLTVL.

V gene TRBV6-8 combines with J gene TRBJ2-6; D not certain. There are 12 residues in the CDR3. Trimming removed 2 bases from V and 7 bases from J, with 3 bases in between. The germline CDR1 and CDR2 sequences are MNHGY and SAAAGT. The DNA for the CDR3 is TGTGCCAGCAGTTACGTTGCCAACGTCCTGACTTTC. Protein: CASSYVANVLTF.

The chain joins TRBV29-1 to TRBJ2-7, with TRBD2 identical over 9 bases. CDR1 SQVTM and CDR2 ANQGSEA come from the germline V gene. CDR3 length: 14 residues. Germline trimming cut 6 bases from V and 6 bases from J; bases unmatched to any gene: 12. DNA of the CDR3: TGCAGCGTGCGTCCAGGGACTAGCTCCGGCGAGCAGTACTTC. Its protein is CSVRPGTSSGEQYF.